What follows are 5 T cell receptor beta chains derived from one specimen sequenced in a study of T cells in Graves' hyperthyroidism and ophthalmopathy. Template material for amplifying TCR beta CDR3 regions consisted of RNA transcripts. The primer set for the first-round RT-PCR of the TCR CDR3 was HTBI. One entry per CDR3 protein, called by TCRdb with MiXCR from the multiplex PCR reads. The sample has roughly 840,000 distinct CDR3 sequences, 35% to 40% seen once. Sample: blood. All receptors come from a man younger than 35 with Graves' hyperthyroidism.

The chain links TRBV5-1 to TRBJ1-1, with TRBD1 matching over 10 bases. Trimming at V came to 5 bases and at J to 11 bases, leaving 15 bases not matched to a gene. The CDR3 runs 15 residues. Per the germline V gene, CDR1 is SGHRS and CDR2 is YFSETQ. This CDR3 is CASRYSGQGSDVAFF. CDR3 nucleotide sequence: TGCGCCAGCAGATACTCGGGACAGGGGTCTGACGTGGCTTTCTTT.

J is TRBJ2-6 and V is TRBV29-1, with a tentative D call TRBD1 (5 bases). Germline V gene data show CDR1 as SQVTM and CDR2 as ANQGSEA. V was trimmed by 8 bases and J by 0 bases, leaving 8 bases between them. This CDR3 spans 13 amino acids. CDR3 protein: CSRDSSGANVLTF. The CDR3 DNA sequence: TGCAGCCGAGACAGCTCTGGGGCCAACGTCCTGACTTTC.

The J gene is TRBJ1-4, the V gene TRBV5-1; 12 bases are a match to TRBD1. Germline trimming cut 2 bases from V and 4 bases from J; bases unmatched to any gene: 9. Germline values: CDR1 SGHRS, CDR2 YFSETQ. The CDR3 sequence is 18 residues long. As DNA, the CDR3 is TGCGCCAGCAGCTTTGGGGACAGGGGGCTTACTGGTAATGAAAAACTGTTTTTT. Its translation is CASSFGDRGLTGNEKLFF.

The gene calls are TRBV20-1 and TRBJ2-5; 13 nucleotides align to TRBD2. This CDR3 contains 15 residues. The germline V gene encodes CDR1 DFQATT and CDR2 SNEGSKA (reference sequence). V lost 6 bases and J lost 10; bases outside the gene matches: 14. DNA of the CDR3: TGCAGTGCCTCACGCCCACTAGCGGGGGGGGGAGACCAGTACTTC. Amino acid sequence: CSASRPLAGGGDQYF.

V usage is TRBV20-1 and J usage is TRBJ2-2; D ambiguous. The CDR3 runs to 14 residues. V shed 3 bases and J shed 1 base, with 9 bases lying between them. Germline CDR1 and CDR2: DFQATT and SNEGSKA (reference sequence). CDR3 residues: CSASGRMNTGELFF. The CDR3 DNA sequence: TGCAGTGCTAGTGGACGGATGAACACCGGGGAGCTGTTTTTT.